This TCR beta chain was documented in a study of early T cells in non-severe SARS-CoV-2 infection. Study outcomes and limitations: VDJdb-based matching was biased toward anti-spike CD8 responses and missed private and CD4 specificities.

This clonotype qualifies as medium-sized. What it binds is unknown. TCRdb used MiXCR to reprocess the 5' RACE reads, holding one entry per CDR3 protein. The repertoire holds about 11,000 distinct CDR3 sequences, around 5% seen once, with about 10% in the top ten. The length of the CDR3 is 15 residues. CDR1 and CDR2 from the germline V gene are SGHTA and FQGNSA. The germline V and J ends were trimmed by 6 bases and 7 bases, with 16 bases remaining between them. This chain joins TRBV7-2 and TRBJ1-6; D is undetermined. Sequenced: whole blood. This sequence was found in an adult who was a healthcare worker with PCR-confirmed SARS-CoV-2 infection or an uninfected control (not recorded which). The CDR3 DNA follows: TGTGCCAGCAGTTCTCCCACTGGAACCAATTCACCCCTCCACTTT. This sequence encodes CASSSPTGTNSPLHF. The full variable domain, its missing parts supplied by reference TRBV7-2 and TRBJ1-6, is GAGVSQSPSNKVTEKGKDVELRCDPISGHTALYWYRQSLGQGLEFLIYFQGNSAPDKSGLPSDRFSAERTGGSVSTLTIQRTQQEDSAVYLCASSSPTGTNSPLHFGNGTRLTVT.